The 3 T cell receptor beta chains in this list originate from one sample, sequenced in a study of blood T cells in healthy people across ages. PCR was performed a second time for about 6 to 12 cycles using a sample-barcoded 5' primer and a J-beta primer mix. TCRdb reprocessed the 5' RACE reads with MiXCR, giving one entry per CDR3 protein. The sample holds hundreds of thousands of distinct CDR3 sequences; around 50% are singletons and the top ten take 15% to 20%. The sample was blood. The source of these receptors is an elderly man in good health.

The table lists this clonotype with a few counts. This chain joins TRBV6-1 and TRBJ2-5; 10 positions match TRBD1. CDR3 length: 17 amino acids. Germline assignment: CDR1 MNHNS and CDR2 SASEGT. V gave up 5 bases and J gave up 3 bases; unmatched junction bases: 12. CDR3 nucleotide sequence: TGTGCCAGCAGTCCGGGACAGGGGCGTTCCGAGGAAGAGACCCAGTACTTC. Protein sequence: CASSPGQGRSEEETQYF.

This clonotype was found a few times. The junction departs from the called germline gene at one end, perhaps through a read error. The chain combines TRBV4-3 with TRBJ2-6; D not resolved. CDR1 is LGHNA, CDR2 YSLEER, per germline. CDR3 length equals 14 residues. The CDR3 loop reads CASSQASGANVLTF. CDR3 bases: TGTGCCAGCAGTCAAGCCTCTGGGGCCAACGTCCTGACTTTC.

The J gene is TRBJ2-3, the V gene TRBV12-3 or TRBV12-4; 14 bases agree with TRBD2. V was clipped by 4 bases and J by 4 bases; unmatched bases: 16. The CDR3 contains 20 residues. As DNA, the CDR3 is TGTGCCAGCAGTTCAGATCGACTAGCGGGAGGGCAGGGGGGGGCAGATACGCAGTATTTT. It yields the protein CASSSDRLAGGQGGADTQYF.